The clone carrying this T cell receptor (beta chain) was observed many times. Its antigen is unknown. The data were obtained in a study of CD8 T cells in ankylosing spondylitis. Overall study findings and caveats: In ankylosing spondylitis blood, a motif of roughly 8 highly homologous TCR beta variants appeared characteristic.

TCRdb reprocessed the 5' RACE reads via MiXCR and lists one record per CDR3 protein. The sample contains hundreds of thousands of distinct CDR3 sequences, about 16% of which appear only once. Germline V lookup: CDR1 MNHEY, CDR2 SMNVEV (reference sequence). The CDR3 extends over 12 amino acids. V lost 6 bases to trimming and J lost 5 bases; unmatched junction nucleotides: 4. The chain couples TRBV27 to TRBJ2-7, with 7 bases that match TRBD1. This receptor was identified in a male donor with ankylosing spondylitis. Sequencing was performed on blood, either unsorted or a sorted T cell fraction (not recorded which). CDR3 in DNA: TGTGCCAGCAGCCTGACAGGGAACGAGCAGTACTTC. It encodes CASSLTGNEQYF.